The following is a T cell receptor beta chain sequence with its context. Its antigen is not yet known. Per-nucleotide qualities are absent, and no much larger clonotype sits a single base away. One collaborating source in Seattle enrolled patients during active infection and followed them longitudinally through the course of disease. The collaborating institutions used their own protocols to collect whole blood in K2EDTA tubes. For TCRbeta analysis, collaborators shipped samples in one of three forms: frozen whole blood, isolated PBMCs, or DNA extracted from either of those sample types. This sample stems from a study of blood T cell repertoires in COVID-19 (TCRdb year 2020). Study-wide context: Samples covering the acute and convalescent phases of COVID-19 were provided by collaborators in the United States, Italy and Spain. The prospective study material was composed of cDNA or gDNA derived from T cells, B-cell-depleted T cells, or PBMCs. Subjects who had been exposed to COVID-19, were actively infected with it, or had recovered from it provided the deeply sampled blood TCRbeta repertoires that made up the dataset. The repertoires were made available in a free public database intended to serve as a resource for research on the immune response to SARS-CoV-2. The samples were drawn from the first 160 participants of the ongoing ImmuneRACE study and from 1,200 or so subjects provided by 6 global collaborators. A de-identified subject ID, COVID-19 status, age in years and sex were almost always included in the sample metadata. Where available, HLA class I and class II types were obtained from metadata supplied by the sample provider rather than from assay-based typing. Overall results and qualifications from the work: The amount of clinical and demographic metadata varied by source and participant and was provided uncurated.

Germline trimming: 8 bases from V, 4 bases from J; junction bases outside gene matches: 8. From cysteine to phenylalanine, the CDR3 is 14 amino acids long. Only the CDR3 part of the read is kept: 42 bases, read in frame from the first base. The germline V gene provides CDR1 SGHTA and CDR2 FQGTGA. TCRbeta CDR3 regions were amplified from genomic DNA using the immunoSEQ Assay, a bias-controlled multiplex PCR. Concerning the study's data processing: Within the assay, amplification of reference gene primers was used to estimate how many nucleated cells each sample contained. Sequence reads were collapsed and filtered to measure the absolute abundance of every unique TCRbeta CDR3 rearrangement. For each sample, productive Simpson clonality was calculated by taking the square root of Simpson's diversity index across productive rearrangements. TCRdb carries this immuneACCESS record with in-frame sequences only. Its versions omit some clonotypes, under half of them owing to an unresolved V gene in the studies checked, with the rest unexplained. V and J calls and clone size are copied from that table; D and trimming were computed from the DNA. The sample table lists 250,000 to 350,000 clones, roughly 90% of them with a count of one. The ten largest clones add up to roughly 2.8% of the sample.

This receptor chain uses TRBV7-3 and TRBJ2-3, and 8 junction bases match TRBD1. The TCR comes from a woman in her 30s with COVID-19, enrolled during active disease. Sequenced material: peripheral blood. The nucleotides read TGTGCCAGCTCGGTTCAGGGGGCCTCAGATACGCAGTATTTT. Its translation reads: CASSVQGASDTQYF. The full variable domain, with segments outside the CDR3 supplied by the reference TRBV7-3 and TRBJ2-3 proteins, appears as GAGVSQTPSNKVTEKGKYVELRCDPISGHTALYWYRQSLGQGPEFLIYFQGTGAADDSGLPNDRFFAVRPEGSVSTLKIQRTERGDSAVYLCASSVQGASDTQYFGPGTRLTVL.